The table lists the clone carrying this T cell receptor beta chain with a few counts. The antigen remains unidentified. This sample is drawn from a study of cytomegalovirus exposure and HLA in healthy donors. Study-wide findings and caveats: Per a prior analysis, the majority of TCR beta V segments were productive roughly 90% or roughly 30% of the time.

The PCR contained 60 Vbeta and 13 Jbeta primers. Method: immunoSEQ multiplex PCR; TCRdb's copy keeps in-frame clones and lacks some. The table records 130,000 to 150,000 clones, about 80% of them present only once. The length of the CDR3 is 16 residues. Trimming removed 2 bases from V and 5 bases from J; junction bases left unmatched: 7. Looked up from germline, CDR1 is KGHSH and CDR2 is LQKENI. This receptor was taken from a male donor in good health and CMV-seronegative. Material for sequencing was PBMCs. This chain connects TRBV18 to TRBJ1-5, with 9 bases aligning to TRBD1. The CDR3 DNA reads as TGTGCCAGCTCACCAAGTCGACAGGGGGTGGATCAGCCCCAGCATTTT. Amino acids: CASSPSRQGVDQPQHF.